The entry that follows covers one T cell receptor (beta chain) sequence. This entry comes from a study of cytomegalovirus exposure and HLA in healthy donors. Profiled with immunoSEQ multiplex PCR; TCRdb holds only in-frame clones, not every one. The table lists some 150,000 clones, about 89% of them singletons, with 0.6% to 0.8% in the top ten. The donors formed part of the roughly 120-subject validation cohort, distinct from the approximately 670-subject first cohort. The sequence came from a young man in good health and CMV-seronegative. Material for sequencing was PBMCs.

CDR3 sequence reads: CASSEARGGEQFF. The CDR3 DNA is TGTGCCAGCAGTGAAGCCCGCGGCGGCGAGCAGTTCTTC. The V call is TRBV2, the J call TRBJ2-1; D call uncertain. There are 13 residues in the CDR3. Germline CDR1 reads SNHLY; CDR2 reads FYNNEI. V was trimmed by 0 bases and J by 10 bases, leaving 10 bases between them. The full variable domain, in which reference TRBV2 and TRBJ2-1 provide the parts outside the CDR3, is EPEVTQTPSHQVTQMGQEVILRCVPISNHLYFYWYRQILGQKVEFLVSFYNNEISEKSEIFDDQFSVERPDGSNFTLKIRSTKLEDSAMYFCASSEARGGEQFFGPGTRLTVL.